Each of the 19 T cell receptor beta chains below was sequenced from the same sample in a study of blood T cells in healthy people across ages. It was with a sample-barcoded 5' primer and a J-beta primer mix that a second PCR of roughly 7 to 12 cycles was run. TCRdb analysed the 5' RACE reads with MiXCR anew, one entry per CDR3 protein. This sample has roughly 1,500,000 distinct CDR3 sequences, with 35% to 45% found just once. The sequencing input was blood. The source is a woman aged 18 to 35 in good health.

This clonotype was found a few times. The J gene is TRBJ2-7, the V gene TRBV10-3; D is unclear. The CDR3 covers 15 residues. Per germline, CDR1 ENHRY and CDR2 SYGVKD. V lost 2 bases and J lost 0, with 11 bases in between. CDR3 nucleotide sequence: TGTGCCATCAGTGAGGGCGCCGGAGTCTCCTACGAGCAGTACTTC. Amino acid sequence: CAISEGAGVSYEQYF.

This clonotype showed up just a few times. This chain links TRBV28 with TRBJ2-7; tentative D call: TRBD1 (5 bases). Germline lookup yields CDR1 MDHEN and CDR2 SYDVKM. The CDR3 covers 16 residues. The ends were cut back, 2 bases at V and 0 bases at J, with 14 bases in the middle. The CDR3 nucleotides are TGTGCCAGCAGTTTAGGGGCGGATGTAAGCTCCTACGAGCAGTACTTC. This sequence encodes CASSLGADVSSYEQYF.

The sample holds a few counts of this clonotype. This rearrangement joins TRBV3-1 to TRBJ1-1, with 11 bases fitting TRBD1. The germline V gene encodes CDR1 LGHDT and CDR2 YNNKEL (reference sequence). The CDR3 has 15 amino acids. Trimming cost V 3 bases and J 6 bases; bases outside gene matches: 6. The CDR3 nucleotides are TGTGCCAGCAGCCAGGGGCGGGACAGGGGGGCTGAAGCTTTCTTT. It yields the protein CASSQGRDRGAEAFF.

V is TRBV20-1 and J is TRBJ2-1; 9 bases map to TRBD2. From germline, CDR1 is DFQATT and CDR2 SNEGSKA (reference sequence). The CDR3 runs to 16 residues. V lost 3 bases, J lost 4 bases, and 10 bases stayed unmatched. As DNA, the CDR3 is TGCAGTGCTAGCGATATTCTAGCGGGGACATACAATGAGCAGTTCTTC. It specifies CSASDILAGTYNEQFF.

This chain links TRBV18 with TRBJ2-6; D is possibly TRBD1 (6 bases). Trimming removed 0 bases at V and 0 bases at J, with 12 bases between. The CDR3 consists of 18 residues. Germline V lookup: CDR1 KGHSH, CDR2 LQKENI. Here the CDR3 reads CASSPPGQISSGANVLTF. The CDR3 DNA follows: TGTGCCAGCTCACCACCGGGACAAATTAGCTCTGGGGCCAACGTCCTGACTTTC. Full variable domain (remainder filled in from reference TRBV18 and TRBJ2-6): NAGVMQNPRHLVRRRGQEARLRCSPMKGHSHVYWYRQLPEEGLKFMVYLQKENIIDESGMPKERFSAEFPKEGPSILRIQQVVRGDSAAYFCASSPPGQISSGANVLTFGAGSRLTVL.

This clonotype showed up just once. The V gene is TRBV14, the J gene TRBJ2-7, with D perhaps matching TRBD1 or TRBD2 (6 bases each). The CDR3 consists of 15 residues. V was shortened by 4 bases and J by 6 bases, with 19 bases between the two germline ends. The germline V gene has CDR1 SGHDN and CDR2 FVKESK. Here the CDR3 DNA reads TGTGCCAGCAGCCCAATGAGGGGGGCCCCCTTCGAGCAGTACTTC. It encodes CASSPMRGAPFEQYF.

This chain links TRBV11-2 with TRBJ2-3, with TRBD2 as a possible D gene (6 bases). Germline-derived CDR1 and CDR2 are SGHAT and FQNNGV. Trimming took off 2 bases at V and 5 bases at J, with 14 bases between the two ends. This CDR3 spans 15 amino acids. The CDR3 loop reads CASSLTGGIIDTQYF. Written as DNA, the CDR3 is TGTGCCAGCAGCTTAACTGGGGGGATCATAGATACGCAGTATTTT. The whole variable domain, filled in from reference TRBV11-2 and TRBJ2-3, reads EAGVAQSPRYKIIEKRQSVAFWCNPISGHATLYWYQQILGQGPKLLIQFQNNGVVDDSQLPKDRFSAERLKGVDSTLKIQPAKLEDSAVYLCASSLTGGIIDTQYFGPGTRLTVL.

The V gene is TRBV5-1, the J gene TRBJ2-2; D unresolved. The germline V gene encodes CDR1 SGHRS and CDR2 YFSETQ. The CDR3 contains 21 residues. The ends were cut back, 7 bases at V and 1 base at J, with 32 bases in the middle. CDR3 loop: CASGPPGSLSFAALNTGELFF. As DNA, the CDR3 is TGCGCCAGCGGTCCCCCGGGTTCCCTCTCGTTTGCGGCCCTGAACACCGGGGAGCTGTTTTTT.

A remark on this clonotype: Since a much larger clone is just one base distant, this may be a read error. This chain connects TRBV4-2 to TRBJ2-4; D perhaps matches TRBD1 (7 bases). With the DNA end fitting TRBJ2-7 better, the J assignment may be wrong. CDR3 length: 15 residues. Germline CDR1 and CDR2: LGHNA and YNFKEQ. The CDR3 coding sequence is TGTGCCGGCAGCCAAGACAGGGACTCCAGTGCCGAGCAGTACTTC. Amino acid sequence: CAGSQDRDSSAEQYF.

This clonotype was recorded many times. The chain employs TRBV20-1 and TRBJ2-7, with 7 bases identical to TRBD1. The germline V gene encodes CDR1 DFQATT and CDR2 SNEGSKA (reference sequence). This CDR3 has 14 residues. Trimming took 3 bases from V and 4 from J; bases not matched to a gene: 9. The CDR3 DNA is TGCAGTGCTAGGAGGGACAGCCGTCTGTACGAGCAGTACTTC. This encodes CSARRDSRLYEQYF.

The V call is TRBV10-3, the J call TRBJ1-2, with 8 nucleotides matching TRBD1. The germline V gene has CDR1 ENHRY and CDR2 SYGVKD. The CDR3 has 13 amino acids. With 2 bases clipped from V and 7 bases from J, the junction kept 3 bases outside the gene matches. The CDR3 nucleotides read TGTGCCATCAGTGAGGGCAGGGGGCTTGGCTACACCTTC. The encoded protein is CAISEGRGLGYTF.

The chain has TRBV6-2 or TRBV6-3 and TRBJ1-2; D gene uncertain. This CDR3 contains 15 residues. Trimming took 0 bases from V and 2 from J, leaving 10 bases between them. Germline V gene data show CDR1 as MNHEY and CDR2 as SVGEGT. CDR3 in amino acids: CASSYSLSRNYGYTF. The CDR3 DNA sequence: TGTGCCAGCAGTTACTCCCTATCCCGGAACTATGGCTACACCTTC.

The rearrangement links TRBV6-5 to TRBJ2-7; weak D call: TRBD2 (6 bases). Trimming cost V 6 bases and J 7 bases, with 22 bases left between them. Germline CDR1 is MNHEY and CDR2 is SVGAGI. The CDR3 is 15 amino acids. CDR3 protein: CASSLRLVGQDEQYF. CDR3 DNA sequence: TGTGCCAGCAGCCTCAGACTAGTAGGGCAGGATGAGCAGTACTTC.

V gene TRBV20-1 combines with J gene TRBJ2-7; 12 bases line up with TRBD2. J gave up 2 bases and V 6 bases, and 5 bases lay outside the gene matches. The CDR3 sequence is 14 residues long. Germline V gene lookup returns CDR1 DFQATT and CDR2 SNEGSKA (reference sequence). As DNA, the CDR3 is TGCAGTGCCGGACTAGCGGGAAGAGCCTACGAGCAGTACTTC. It encodes CSAGLAGRAYEQYF.

The chain links TRBV24-1 to TRBJ2-3; D is possibly TRBD1 or TRBD2 (5 bases each). The CDR3 has 16 residues. Germline V gene sequence: CDR1 KGHDR, CDR2 SFDVKD. Trimming removed 3 bases at V and 5 bases at J, with 17 bases between. CDR3 DNA sequence: TGTGCCACCAGTGATCGGTCGGGGCAGGGAAGAGATACGCAGTATTTT. This sequence encodes CATSDRSGQGRDTQYF.

In regard to this clonotype: One end of the junction does not line up with germline, which may come from a read error. The rearrangement joins TRBV11-2 to TRBJ2-5, with 9 bases that match TRBD2. The CDR3 runs 18 residues. Germline assignment: CDR1 SGHAT and CDR2 FQNNGV. Here the CDR3 reads CASSLSISASGDQKTQYF. The CDR3 nucleotides read TGTGCCAGCAGCTTATCCATCTCGGCTAGCGGGGACCAAAAGACCCAGTACTTC.

This clonotype was seen just once. The chain combines TRBV20-1 with TRBJ2-1; TRBD2 aligns across 7 bases. Trimming removed 5 bases from V and 6 bases from J; junction bases left unmatched: 7. Germline V gene data show CDR1 as DFQATT and CDR2 as SNEGSKA (reference sequence). The CDR3 spans 13 residues. In nucleotides, the CDR3 is TGCAGTGCTCGTTCCAGCGGGACCAATGAGCAGTTCTTC. Its translation is CSARSSGTNEQFF.

This clonotype was observed a handful of times. The genes are TRBV3-1 and TRBJ2-1; D unclear. V was clipped by 1 base and J by 1 base, with 5 bases between them. CDR3 length: 14 residues. Germline V CDR1 and CDR2: LGHDT, YNNKEL (reference sequence). This CDR3 reads CASSQGLSYNEQFF. DNA for the CDR3: TGTGCCAGCAGCCAAGGACTGTCCTACAATGAGCAGTTCTTC.

Concerning this clonotype itself: The CDR3 does not close with the conserved phenylalanine or tryptophan, likely indicating a read error. No DNA is shown, since the ends of the CDR3 on it are uncertain; the CDR3 is the one TCRdb lists. This rearrangement joins TRBV20-1 to TRBJ2-5; the D call in the table, TRBD2, was not verified against the DNA. Inclusive of both ends, the CDR3 amounts to 16 amino acids. CDR1 and CDR2 (germline): DFQATT, SNEGSKA (reference sequence). The CDR3 loop reads CSAMQGPGGYGYTFGS.